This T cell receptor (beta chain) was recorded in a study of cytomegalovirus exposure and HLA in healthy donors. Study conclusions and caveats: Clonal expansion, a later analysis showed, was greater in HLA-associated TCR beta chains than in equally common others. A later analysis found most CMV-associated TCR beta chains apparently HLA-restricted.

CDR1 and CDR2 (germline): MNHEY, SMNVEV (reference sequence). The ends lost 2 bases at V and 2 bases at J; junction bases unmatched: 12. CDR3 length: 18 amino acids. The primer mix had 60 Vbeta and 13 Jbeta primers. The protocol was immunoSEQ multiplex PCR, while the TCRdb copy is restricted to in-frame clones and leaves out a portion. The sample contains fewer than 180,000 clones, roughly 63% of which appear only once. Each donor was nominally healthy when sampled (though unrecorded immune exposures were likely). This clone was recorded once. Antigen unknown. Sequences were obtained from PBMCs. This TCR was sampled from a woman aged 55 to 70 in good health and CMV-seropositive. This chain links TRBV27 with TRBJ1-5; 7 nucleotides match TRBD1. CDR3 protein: CASSLTGAVEVGNQPQHF. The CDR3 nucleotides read TGTGCCAGCAGTTTAACAGGGGCGGTCGAAGTGGGCAATCAGCCCCAGCATTTT.